This TCR beta chain was profiled in a study of blood T cell repertoires in COVID-19. Study overall: COVID-19 samples collected from the United States, Italy and Spain covered acute and convalescent phases.

Original data processing: The authors estimated nucleated cell counts from reference gene primer amplification. Clones were read by immunoSEQ multiplex PCR, and TCRdb kept only the in-frame ones, dropping some. D and trimming were read from the DNA, whereas the V and J calls and clone size are those reported in that table. The sample yields 120,000 or so clones, approximately 88% seen once. CDR3 size: 14 residues. The V and J ends lost 2 bases and 4 bases respectively, with 8 bases between them. CDR1 is SGHDN and CDR2 is FVKESK in the germline V gene. This clone was seen a single time. This TCR came from a woman younger than 45 who had recovered from COVID-19. The J gene is TRBJ2-2, the V gene TRBV14; D is uncertain. Specimen: peripheral blood. The chain's CDR3 is CASSQLPSTGELFF. The CDR3 DNA is TGTGCCAGCAGCCAACTACCGTCCACCGGGGAGCTGTTTTTT.